This TCR beta chain comes out of a study of PD-1 blockade in classical Hodgkin lymphoma. For the study at large: Every 2 weeks, patients had 3 mg/kg nivolumab intravenously.

Study-wide results and limits: Compared with baseline, CD4+ but not CD8+ TCR diversity had risen significantly by C4D1. Repertoire difference causes, possibly disease activity or prior therapy, remain undefined.

Trimming took off 8 bases at V and 1 base at J, with 15 bases between the two ends. The germline gives CDR1 MNHEY, CDR2 SVGAGI. The CDR3 extends over 14 amino acids. Assay used: immunoSEQ multiplex PCR; TCRdb lists only in-frame clones, some missing. The sample holds over 35,000 clones, 60% to 85% seen once. On this clone itself: Its specificity is not known.

Relapse was seen in all patients after autologous stem cell transplantation, and brentuximab vedotin exposure was variable. Sequencing used peripheral blood mononuclear cells (PBMCs), obtained at baseline. This receptor was obtained from a human donor with classical Hodgkin lymphoma. This sequence joins TRBV6-5 and TRBJ2-7; TRBD2 might be the D (6 bases). The CDR3 DNA follows: TGTGCCAGCGGAGGGACTGAAAGGTCCTACGAGCAGTACTTC. Protein sequence: CASGGTERSYEQYF.